Sequencing of this T cell receptor beta chain was carried out in a study of cytomegalovirus exposure and HLA in healthy donors. Amplification used 60 Vbeta primers and 13 Jbeta primers. Assay: immunoSEQ multiplex PCR; the TCRdb copy retains only in-frame clones and omits some. The sample contains 150,000 to 200,000 clones, roughly four fifths of which appear only once. The length of the CDR3 is 14 residues. Germline V CDR1 and CDR2: LGHNA, YSLEER. Losses at the gene ends were 0 bases for V and 4 bases for J; bases not matched to a gene: 3. This clone was observed a few times. This CDR3 is also generated by other DNA sequences in the sample.

The V gene is TRBV4-3, the J gene TRBJ2-7, with TRBD1 matching over 7 bases. The material sequenced was PBMCs. This sequence originates from a man aged 50 to 60 in good health and CMV-seronegative. The DNA of the CDR3 is TGCGCCAGCAGCCAAGATTCCAGGGGGTACGAGCAGTACTTC. Its protein is CASSQDSRGYEQYF.